These 12 T cell receptor beta chains came from one sample sequenced in a study of T cell repertoires in cytomegalovirus infection. Their target antigens are unknown. TCRdb reprocessed the reads with MiXCR, giving one entry per CDR3 protein. The table records some 130,000 distinct CDR3 sequences, roughly 32% of them present only once. The sample in question was CD8+ T cells from cultured PBMCs, obtained from culture after CMV antigen stimulation. These receptors originate from a human donor in good health (CMV status not recorded). Some clones in this sample may be carry-over from other donors' samples.

In this sample, this clonotype turned up a few times. This chain uses TRBV13 with TRBJ2-1, with D maybe TRBD1 (6 bases). Germline CDR1 is PRHDT and CDR2 is FYEKMQ (reference sequence). The CDR3 contains 13 residues. Trimming pared 5 bases from V and 9 bases from J, leaving 14 bases between. CDR3 in DNA: TGTGCCAGCAGCCCAGGCCAAGGGGGTGAGCAGTTCTTC. Its translation is CASSPGQGGEQFF.

A few counts support this clonotype. The rearrangement links TRBV7-3 to TRBJ2-5; TRBD2 is a possible D gene (5 bases). Trimming removed 5 bases from V and 3 bases from J, with 16 bases in between. The CDR3 covers 15 residues. CDR1 is SGHTA, CDR2 FQGTGA, per germline. This CDR3 is CASSHFAGRKETQYF. The CDR3, as DNA: TGTGCCAGCAGCCATTTTGCGGGTCGGAAAGAGACCCAGTACTTC.

The table lists this clonotype with a few counts. The chain recombines TRBV5-6 with TRBJ2-1; D call uncertain. V was trimmed by 4 bases and J by 3 bases, leaving 14 bases between them. There are 15 residues in the CDR3. In germline, CDR1 is SGHDT, CDR2 YYEEEE. The CDR3: CASSAPGSLYNEQFF. CDR3 coding DNA: TGTGCCAGCAGCGCCCCCGGGTCTCTCTACAATGAGCAGTTCTTC.

This chain connects TRBV19 to TRBJ2-1; perhaps TRBD2 as D (6 bases). The V gene's germline CDR1 is LNHDA and CDR2 SQIVND (reference sequence). The CDR3 has 15 amino acids. Trimming left V 4 bases short and J 0 bases short, with 10 bases between. As DNA, the CDR3 is TGTGCCAGTAGTACGGCGGGGAGCTCCTACAATGAGCAGTTCTTC. Protein sequence: CASSTAGSSYNEQFF.

The chain uses TRBV7-9 and TRBJ2-1; D not certain. The germline CDR1 and CDR2 sequences are SEHNR and FQNEAQ (reference sequence). CDR3 length equals 12 residues. The V end was cut by 1 base, the J end by 7 bases, with 5 bases between. The CDR3 sequence is CASSLERNEQFF. The CDR3, as DNA: TGTGCCAGCAGCTTAGAGCGTAATGAGCAGTTCTTC.

In this sample, this clonotype turned up a few times. The chain uses TRBV4-2 and TRBJ2-3; 9 nucleotides agree with TRBD2. The CDR3 is 16 amino acids. J lost 4 bases, V lost 2 bases, and 7 bases had no gene match. Germline V lookup: CDR1 LGHNA, CDR2 YNFKEQ. The CDR3 DNA reads TGTGCCAGCAGCCAATCGGCGGGGGGGCCTCCAGATACGCAGTATTTT. It encodes CASSQSAGGPPDTQYF.

The chain uses TRBV2 and TRBJ2-1; D is unclear. The CDR3 is 13 residues long. Germline CDR1 is SNHLY and CDR2 is FYNNEI. V was pared by 1 base and J by 5 bases, with 6 bases between. The chain's CDR3 is CASSEGPNNEQFF. The CDR3 bases are TGTGCCAGCAGTGAAGGACCGAACAATGAGCAGTTCTTC.

The J gene is TRBJ2-3, the V gene TRBV27; D is possibly TRBD1 or TRBD2 (5 bases each). The CDR3 is made up of 16 amino acids. CDR1 and CDR2 (germline): MNHEY, SMNVEV (reference sequence). The V and J ends lost 6 bases and 1 base respectively, with 17 bases between them. DNA of the CDR3: TGTGCCAGCAGCCATGGACGGGGCTCGGGCACAGATACGCAGTATTTT. It yields the protein CASSHGRGSGTDTQYF.

Written as DNA, the CDR3 is TGTGCCAGTAGTATTGGATTCGTGGGCAGCCAGCCCCAGCATTTT. It encodes CASSIGFVGSQPQHF. The chain employs TRBV19 and TRBJ1-5; D is undetermined. CDR1 and CDR2 from the germline V gene are LNHDA and SQIVND (reference sequence). This CDR3 is 15 amino acids long. V lost 3 bases to trimming and J lost 7 bases, with 16 bases between them.

The chain has TRBV27 and TRBJ2-7, with no clear D. Trimming took 5 bases from V and 3 from J, leaving 11 bases between them. The germline V gene encodes CDR1 MNHEY and CDR2 SMNVEV (reference sequence). This CDR3 comprises 13 residues. This chain's CDR3 is CASSITENYEQYF. CDR3 DNA: TGTGCCAGCAGTATCACAGAGAACTACGAGCAGTACTTC.

The rearrangement joins TRBV19 to TRBJ2-3; 11 nucleotides agree with TRBD2. The CDR3 loop spans 16 amino acids. CDR1 and CDR2 from the germline V gene are LNHDA and SQIVND (reference sequence). Unmatched junction bases numbered 3, after V lost 4 bases and J lost 0 bases. The DNA for the CDR3 is TGTGCCAGTAGTAGGGGACTAGCGGATAGCACAGATACGCAGTATTTT. This translates into CASSRGLADSTDTQYF.

The gene calls are TRBV11-2 and TRBJ1-1, with TRBD1 as a possible D gene (6 bases). The germline CDR1 and CDR2 sequences are SGHAT and FQNNGV. This CDR3 is 15 amino acids long. V was trimmed by 7 bases and J by 2 bases, leaving 17 bases between them. CDR3 sequence: CASIEPGHPNTEAFF. The CDR3 nucleotides read TGTGCCAGCATCGAACCGGGACACCCAAACACTGAAGCTTTCTTT.